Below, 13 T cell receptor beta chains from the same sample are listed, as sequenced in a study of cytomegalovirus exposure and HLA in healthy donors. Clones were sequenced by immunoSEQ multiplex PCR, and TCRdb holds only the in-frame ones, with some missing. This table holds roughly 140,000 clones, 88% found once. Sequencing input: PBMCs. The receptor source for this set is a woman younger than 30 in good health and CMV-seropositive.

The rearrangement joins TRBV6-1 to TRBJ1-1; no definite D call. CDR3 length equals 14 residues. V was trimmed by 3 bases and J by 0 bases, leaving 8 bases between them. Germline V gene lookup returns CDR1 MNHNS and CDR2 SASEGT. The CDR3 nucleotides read TGTGCCAGCAGTGACCTCGGTCTGAACACTGAAGCTTTCTTT. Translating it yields CASSDLGLNTEAFF.

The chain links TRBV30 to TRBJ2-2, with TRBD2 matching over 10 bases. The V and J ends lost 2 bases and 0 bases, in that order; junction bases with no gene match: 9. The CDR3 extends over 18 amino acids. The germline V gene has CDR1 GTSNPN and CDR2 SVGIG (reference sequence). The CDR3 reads CAWSPRGSGRSNTGELFF. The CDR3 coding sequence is TGTGCCTGGAGTCCTCGGGGTAGCGGGAGGTCGAACACCGGGGAGCTGTTTTTT. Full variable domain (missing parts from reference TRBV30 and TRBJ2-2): SQTIHQWPATLVQPVGSPLSLECTVEGTSNPNLYWYRQAAGRGLQLLFYSVGIGQISSEVPQNLSASRPQDRQFILSSKKLLLSDSGFYLCAWSPRGSGRSNTGELFFGEGSRLTVL.

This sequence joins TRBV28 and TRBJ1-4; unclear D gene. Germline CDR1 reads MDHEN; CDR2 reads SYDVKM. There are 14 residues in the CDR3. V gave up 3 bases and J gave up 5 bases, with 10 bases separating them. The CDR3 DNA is TGTGCCAGCAGTTTTGTCCAGATAAATGAAAAACTGTTTTTT. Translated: CASSFVQINEKLFF.

This chain's CDR3 is CASSLDSGGSYEQYF. CDR3 nucleotide sequence: TGCGCCAGCAGCTTGGACTCAGGGGGCTCCTACGAGCAGTACTTC. This chain links TRBV5-1 with TRBJ2-7; 7 nucleotides align to TRBD1. V was pared by 0 bases and J by 0 bases, with 3 bases of the junction left unmatched. The CDR3 sequence is 15 residues long. Germline CDR1 is SGHRS and CDR2 is YFSETQ.

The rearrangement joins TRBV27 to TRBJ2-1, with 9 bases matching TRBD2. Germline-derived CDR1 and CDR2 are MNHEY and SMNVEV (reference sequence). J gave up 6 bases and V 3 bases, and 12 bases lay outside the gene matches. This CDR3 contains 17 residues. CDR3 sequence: CASSFPSGGRVINEQFF. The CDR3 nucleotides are TGTGCCAGCAGTTTCCCCAGTGGCGGGAGGGTGATCAATGAGCAGTTCTTC.

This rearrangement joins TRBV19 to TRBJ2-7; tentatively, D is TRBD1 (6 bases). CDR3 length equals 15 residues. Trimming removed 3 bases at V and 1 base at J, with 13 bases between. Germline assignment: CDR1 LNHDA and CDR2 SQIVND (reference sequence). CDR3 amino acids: CASSIRAGESYEQYF. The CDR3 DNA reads TGTGCCAGTAGTATTAGAGCAGGGGAATCCTACGAGCAGTACTTC.

The CDR3 DNA is TGCGCCAGCAGCTTCTCCAGGACAGGGGACAATGAGCAGTTCTTC. Translated, it gives CASSFSRTGDNEQFF. The chain carries TRBV5-1 and TRBJ2-1; 9 bases match TRBD1. Germline V gives CDR1 SGHRS, CDR2 YFSETQ. J lost 5 bases, V lost 2 bases, and 5 bases had no gene match. This CDR3 is 15 amino acids long.

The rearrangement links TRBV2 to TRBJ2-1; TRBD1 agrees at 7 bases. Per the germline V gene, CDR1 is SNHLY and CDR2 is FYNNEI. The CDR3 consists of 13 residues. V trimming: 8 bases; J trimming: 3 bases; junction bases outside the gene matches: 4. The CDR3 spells CASQGQNYNEQFF. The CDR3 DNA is TGTGCCAGCCAGGGACAGAACTACAATGAGCAGTTCTTC.

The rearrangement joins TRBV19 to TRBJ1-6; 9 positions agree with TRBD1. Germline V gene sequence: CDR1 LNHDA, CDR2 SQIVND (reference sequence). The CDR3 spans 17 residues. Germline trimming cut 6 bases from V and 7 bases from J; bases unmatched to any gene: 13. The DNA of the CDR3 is TGTGCCAGTAGCTCCGGGACAGGGTTTCACCTGAATTCACCCCTCCACTTT. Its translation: CASSSGTGFHLNSPLHF.

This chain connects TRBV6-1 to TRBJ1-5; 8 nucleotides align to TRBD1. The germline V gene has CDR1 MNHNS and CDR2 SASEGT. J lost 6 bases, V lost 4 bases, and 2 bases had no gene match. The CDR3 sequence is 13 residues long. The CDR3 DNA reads TGTGCCAGCAGTGGGGGACAGGCTCAGCCCCAGCATTTT. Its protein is CASSGGQAQPQHF.

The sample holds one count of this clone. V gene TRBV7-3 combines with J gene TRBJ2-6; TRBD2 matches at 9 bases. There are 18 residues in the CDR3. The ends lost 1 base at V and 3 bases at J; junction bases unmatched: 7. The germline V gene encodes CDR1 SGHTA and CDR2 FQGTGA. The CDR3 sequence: CASSLKPSGTGGANVLTF. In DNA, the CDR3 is TGTGCCAGCAGCTTAAAGCCTAGCGGGACTGGTGGGGCCAACGTCCTGACTTTC. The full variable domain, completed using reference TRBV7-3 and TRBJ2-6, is GAGVSQTPSNKVTEKGKYVELRCDPISGHTALYWYRQSLGQGPEFLIYFQGTGAADDSGLPNDRFFAVRPEGSVSTLKIQRTERGDSAVYLCASSLKPSGTGGANVLTFGAGSRLTVL.

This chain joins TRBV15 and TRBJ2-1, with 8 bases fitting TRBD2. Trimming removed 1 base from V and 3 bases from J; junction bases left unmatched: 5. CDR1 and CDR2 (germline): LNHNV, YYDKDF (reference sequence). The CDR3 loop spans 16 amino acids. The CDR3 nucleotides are TGTGCCACCAGCAGAGCCCCTAGCGGGCTCTACAATGAGCAGTTCTTC. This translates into CATSRAPSGLYNEQFF.

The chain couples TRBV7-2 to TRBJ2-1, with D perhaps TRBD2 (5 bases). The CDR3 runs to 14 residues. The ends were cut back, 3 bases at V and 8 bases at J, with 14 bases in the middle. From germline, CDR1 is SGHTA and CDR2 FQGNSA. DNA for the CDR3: TGTGCCAGCAGCTTGCTTACTAGATCGGATGAGCAGTTCTTC. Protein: CASSLLTRSDEQFF.